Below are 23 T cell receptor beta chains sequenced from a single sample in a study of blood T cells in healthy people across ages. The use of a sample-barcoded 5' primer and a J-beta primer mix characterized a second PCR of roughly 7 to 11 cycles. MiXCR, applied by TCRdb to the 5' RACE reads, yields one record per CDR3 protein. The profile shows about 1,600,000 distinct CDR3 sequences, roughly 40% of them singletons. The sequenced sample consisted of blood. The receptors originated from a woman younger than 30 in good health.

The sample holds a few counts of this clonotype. Here the CDR3 reads CASSQDSAGTLGAFF. The CDR3 DNA is TGCGCCAGCAGCCAAGATTCCGCCGGGACATTGGGAGCTTTCTTT. The chain has TRBV4-1 and TRBJ1-1; maybe TRBD1 (6 bases). Germline V gene sequence: CDR1 MGHRA, CDR2 YSYEKL. V lost 0 bases, J lost 10 bases, and 18 bases lay in between. The CDR3 is 15 amino acids.

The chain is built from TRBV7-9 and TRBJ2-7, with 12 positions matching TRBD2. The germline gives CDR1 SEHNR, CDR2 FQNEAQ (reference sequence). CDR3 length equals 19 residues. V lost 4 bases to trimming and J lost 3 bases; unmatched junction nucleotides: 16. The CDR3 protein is CASSSERYATSGGRYEQYF. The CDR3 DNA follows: TGTGCCAGCAGCTCTGAAAGATACGCGACTAGCGGGGGCCGCTACGAGCAGTACTTC. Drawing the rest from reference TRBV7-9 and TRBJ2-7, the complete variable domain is DTGVSQNPRHKITKRGQNVTFRCDPISEHNRLYWYRQTLGQGPEFLTYFQNEAQLEKSRLLSDRFSAERPKGSFSTLEIQRTEQGDSAMYLCASSSERYATSGGRYEQYFGPGTRLTVT.

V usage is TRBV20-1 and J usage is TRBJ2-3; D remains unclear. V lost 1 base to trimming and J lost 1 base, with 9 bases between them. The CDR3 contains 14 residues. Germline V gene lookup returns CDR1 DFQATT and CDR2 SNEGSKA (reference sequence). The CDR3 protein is CSARVGLGTDTQYF. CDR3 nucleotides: TGCAGTGCTAGAGTCGGGTTGGGCACAGATACGCAGTATTTT.

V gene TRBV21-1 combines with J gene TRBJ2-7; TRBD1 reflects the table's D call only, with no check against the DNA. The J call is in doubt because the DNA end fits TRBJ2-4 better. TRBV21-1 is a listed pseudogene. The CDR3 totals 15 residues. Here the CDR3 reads CASSKPPGQGDIQYF. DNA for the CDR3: TGTGCCAGCAGCAAACCCCCGGGACAGGGGGACATTCAGTACTTC.

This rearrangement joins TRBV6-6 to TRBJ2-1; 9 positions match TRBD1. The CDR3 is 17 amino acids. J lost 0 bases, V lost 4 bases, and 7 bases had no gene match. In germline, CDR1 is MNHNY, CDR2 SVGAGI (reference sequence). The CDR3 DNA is TGTGCCAGCAGTTCCACCCGGGACAGGGTCTCCTACAATGAGCAGTTCTTC. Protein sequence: CASSSTRDRVSYNEQFF.

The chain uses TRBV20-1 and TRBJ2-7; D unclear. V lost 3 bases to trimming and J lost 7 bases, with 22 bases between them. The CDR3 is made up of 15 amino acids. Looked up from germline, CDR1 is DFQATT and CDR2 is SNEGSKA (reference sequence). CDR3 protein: CSASTKASRSNEQYF. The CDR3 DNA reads TGCAGTGCTAGTACGAAGGCCTCCCGCTCCAATGAGCAGTACTTC.

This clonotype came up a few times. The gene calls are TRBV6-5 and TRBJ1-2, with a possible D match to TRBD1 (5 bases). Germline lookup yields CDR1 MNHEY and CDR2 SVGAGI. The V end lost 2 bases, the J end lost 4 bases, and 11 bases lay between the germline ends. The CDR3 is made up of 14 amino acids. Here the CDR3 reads CASSYGDEAYGYTF. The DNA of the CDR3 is TGTGCCAGCAGTTACGGGGACGAGGCCTATGGCTACACCTTC.

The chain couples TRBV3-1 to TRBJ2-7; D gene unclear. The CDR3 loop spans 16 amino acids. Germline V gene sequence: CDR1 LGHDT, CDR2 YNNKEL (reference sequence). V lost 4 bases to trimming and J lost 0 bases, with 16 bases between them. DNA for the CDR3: TGTGCCAGCAGCCGCGCCGGCCCAGATTTCTCCTACGAGCAGTACTTC. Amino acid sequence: CASSRAGPDFSYEQYF.

The CDR3 DNA reads TGTGCCAGCAGCGTAGCCCCAGGGGGCCCCACAGATACGCAGTATTTT. Translated: CASSVAPGGPTDTQYF. The J gene is TRBJ2-3, the V gene TRBV9; 8 positions match TRBD1. The CDR3 length is 16 residues. With V trimmed by 0 bases and J by 2 bases, 5 bases remained unmatched. In germline, CDR1 is SGDLS, CDR2 YYNGEE.

The CDR3 here is CASSLLAYSSTPARETQYF. In DNA form, the CDR3 reads TGTGCCAGCAGCTTACTAGCCTATAGCTCCACCCCCGCGCGAGAGACCCAGTACTTC. The chain is built from TRBV11-1 and TRBJ2-5; TRBD2 is a possible D gene (5 bases). Germline CDR1 SGHAT, CDR2 FQDESV (reference sequence). The V end was cut by 2 bases, the J end by 4 bases, with 26 bases between. The CDR3 runs 19 residues. The full variable domain, completed using reference TRBV11-1 and TRBJ2-5, is EAEVAQSPRYKITEKSQAVAFWCDPISGHATLYWYRQILGQGPELLVQFQDESVVDDSQLPKDRFSAERLKGVDSTLKIQPAELGDSAMYLCASSLLAYSSTPARETQYFGPGTRLLVL.

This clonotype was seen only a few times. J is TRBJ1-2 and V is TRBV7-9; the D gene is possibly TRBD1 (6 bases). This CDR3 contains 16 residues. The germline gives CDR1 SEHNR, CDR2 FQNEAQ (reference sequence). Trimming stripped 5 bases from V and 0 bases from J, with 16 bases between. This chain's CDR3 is CASSPRRGASNYGYTF. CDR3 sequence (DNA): TGTGCCAGCAGCCCTAGAAGGGGGGCGTCTAACTATGGCTACACCTTC.

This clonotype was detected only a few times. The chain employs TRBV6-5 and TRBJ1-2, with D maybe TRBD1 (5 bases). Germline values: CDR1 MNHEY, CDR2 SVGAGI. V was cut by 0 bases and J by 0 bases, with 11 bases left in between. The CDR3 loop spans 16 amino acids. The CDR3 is CASSYSGQLANYGYTF. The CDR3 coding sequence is TGTGCCAGCAGTTACTCGGGGCAACTTGCTAACTATGGCTACACCTTC.

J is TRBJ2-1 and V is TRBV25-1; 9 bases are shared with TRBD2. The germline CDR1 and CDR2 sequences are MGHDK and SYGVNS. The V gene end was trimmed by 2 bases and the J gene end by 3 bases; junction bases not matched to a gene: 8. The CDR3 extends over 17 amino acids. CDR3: CASSETRIAGVYNEQFF. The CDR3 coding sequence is TGTGCCAGCAGTGAAACCCGAATAGCGGGAGTCTACAATGAGCAGTTCTTC. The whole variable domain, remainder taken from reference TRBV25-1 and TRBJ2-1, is EADIYQTPRYLVIGTGKKITLECSQTMGHDKMYWYQQDPGMELHLIHYSYGVNSTEKGDLSSESTVSRIRTEHFPLTLESARPSHTSQYLCASSETRIAGVYNEQFFGPGTRLTVL.

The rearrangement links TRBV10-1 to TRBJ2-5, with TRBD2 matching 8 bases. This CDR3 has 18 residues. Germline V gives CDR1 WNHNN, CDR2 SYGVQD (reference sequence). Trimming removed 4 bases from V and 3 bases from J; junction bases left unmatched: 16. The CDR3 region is CASSGDPSLAALKETQYF. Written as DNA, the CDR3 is TGCGCCAGCAGTGGAGACCCGTCACTAGCGGCCTTAAAAGAGACCCAGTACTTC.

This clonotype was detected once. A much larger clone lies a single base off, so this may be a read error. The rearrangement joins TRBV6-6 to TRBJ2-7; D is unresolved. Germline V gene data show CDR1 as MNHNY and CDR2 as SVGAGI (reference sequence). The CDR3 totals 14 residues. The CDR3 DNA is TGTGCCTGCAGTTCGACTCAGTCCCCCTACGAGCAGTACTTC. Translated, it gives CACSSTQSPYEQYF.

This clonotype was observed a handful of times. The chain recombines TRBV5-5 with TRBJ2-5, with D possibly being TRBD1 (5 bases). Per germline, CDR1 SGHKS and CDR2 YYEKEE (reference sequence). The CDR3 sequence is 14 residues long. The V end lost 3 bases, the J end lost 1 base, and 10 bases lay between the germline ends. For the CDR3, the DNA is TGTGCCAGCAGCTGGAGACAGTTCCAAGAGACCCAGTACTTC. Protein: CASSWRQFQETQYF.

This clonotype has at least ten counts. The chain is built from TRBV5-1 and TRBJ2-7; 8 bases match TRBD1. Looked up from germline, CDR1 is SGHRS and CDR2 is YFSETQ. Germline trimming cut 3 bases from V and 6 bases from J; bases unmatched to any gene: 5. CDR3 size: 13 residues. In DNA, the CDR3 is TGCGCCAGCAGCTCTGGGACAGGTATCGAGCAGTACTTC. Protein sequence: CASSSGTGIEQYF.

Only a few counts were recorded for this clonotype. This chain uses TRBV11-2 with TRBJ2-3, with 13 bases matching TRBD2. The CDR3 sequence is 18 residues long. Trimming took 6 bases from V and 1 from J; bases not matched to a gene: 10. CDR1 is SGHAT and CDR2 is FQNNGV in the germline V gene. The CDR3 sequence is CASSRGLAGVDGTDTQYF. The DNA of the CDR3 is TGTGCCAGCAGTCGCGGACTAGCGGGAGTAGATGGCACAGATACGCAGTATTTT.

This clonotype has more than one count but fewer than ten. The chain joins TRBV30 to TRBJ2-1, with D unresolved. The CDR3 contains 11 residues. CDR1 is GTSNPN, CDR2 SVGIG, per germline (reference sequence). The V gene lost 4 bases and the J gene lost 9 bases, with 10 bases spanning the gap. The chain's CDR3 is CAWTNVPEQFF. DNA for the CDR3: TGTGCCTGGACAAACGTTCCTGAGCAGTTCTTC. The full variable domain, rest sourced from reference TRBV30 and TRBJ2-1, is SQTIHQWPATLVQPVGSPLSLECTVEGTSNPNLYWYRQAAGRGLQLLFYSVGIGQISSEVPQNLSASRPQDRQFILSSKKLLLSDSGFYLCAWTNVPEQFFGPGTRLTVL.

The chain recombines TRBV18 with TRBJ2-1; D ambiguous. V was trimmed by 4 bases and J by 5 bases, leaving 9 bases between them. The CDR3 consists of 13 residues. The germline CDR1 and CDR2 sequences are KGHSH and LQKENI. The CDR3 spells CASSLRTDNEQFF. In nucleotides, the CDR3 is TGTGCCAGCTCACTGCGGACCGACAATGAGCAGTTCTTC. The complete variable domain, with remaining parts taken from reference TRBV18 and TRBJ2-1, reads NAGVMQNPRHLVRRRGQEARLRCSPMKGHSHVYWYRQLPEEGLKFMVYLQKENIIDESGMPKERFSAEFPKEGPSILRIQQVVRGDSAAYFCASSLRTDNEQFFGPGTRLTVL.

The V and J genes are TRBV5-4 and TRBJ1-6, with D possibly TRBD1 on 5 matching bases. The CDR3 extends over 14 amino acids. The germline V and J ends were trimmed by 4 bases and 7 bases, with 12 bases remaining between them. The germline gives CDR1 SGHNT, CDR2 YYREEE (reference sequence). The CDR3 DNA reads TGTGCCAGCAGCCGCGGGACGGAGAATTCACCCCTCCACTTT. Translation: CASSRGTENSPLHF.

The CDR3 DNA follows: TGCGCCAGCAGCTTAAGACAGTCCTACAATGAGCAGTTCTTC. It translates to CASSLRQSYNEQFF. This rearrangement joins TRBV5-1 to TRBJ2-1, with D possibly matching TRBD1 (5 bases). Germline loops: CDR1 SGHRS, CDR2 YFSETQ. The CDR3 spans 14 residues. V lost 2 bases and J lost 1, with 7 bases in between.

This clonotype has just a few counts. The CDR3 sequence is CASSASRGNNEQFF. DNA for the CDR3: TGTGCCAGCAGTGCCTCCCGGGGAAACAATGAGCAGTTCTTC. The chain is built from TRBV27 and TRBJ2-1, with D possibly matching TRBD2 (5 bases). The ends were cut back, 5 bases at V and 5 bases at J, with 13 bases in the middle. The germline V gene has CDR1 MNHEY and CDR2 SMNVEV (reference sequence). The CDR3 covers 14 residues.